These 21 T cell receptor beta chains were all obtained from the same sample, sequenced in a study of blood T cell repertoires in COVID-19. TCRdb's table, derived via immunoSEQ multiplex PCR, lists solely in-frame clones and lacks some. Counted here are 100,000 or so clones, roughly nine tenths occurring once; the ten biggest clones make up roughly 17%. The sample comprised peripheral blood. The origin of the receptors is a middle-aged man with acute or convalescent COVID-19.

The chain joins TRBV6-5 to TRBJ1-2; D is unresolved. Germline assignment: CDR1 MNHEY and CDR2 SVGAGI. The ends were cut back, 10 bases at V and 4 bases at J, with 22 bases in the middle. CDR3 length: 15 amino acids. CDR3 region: CATPLTQALLYGYTF. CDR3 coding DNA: TGTGCCACCCCCCTAACCCAGGCCCTACTCTATGGCTACACCTTC.

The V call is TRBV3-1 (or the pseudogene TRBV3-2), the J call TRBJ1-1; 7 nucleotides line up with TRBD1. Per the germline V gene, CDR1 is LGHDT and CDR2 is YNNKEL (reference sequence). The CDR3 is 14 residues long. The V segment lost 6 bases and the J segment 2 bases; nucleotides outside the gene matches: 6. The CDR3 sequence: CASSLQGINTEAFF. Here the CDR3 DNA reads TGTGCCAGCAGTTTACAGGGGATCAACACTGAAGCTTTCTTT.

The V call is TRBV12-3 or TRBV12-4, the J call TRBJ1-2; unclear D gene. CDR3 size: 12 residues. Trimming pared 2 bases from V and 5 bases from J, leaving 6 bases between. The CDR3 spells CASSLTGYGYTF. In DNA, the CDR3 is TGTGCCAGCAGTTTAACGGGGTATGGCTACACCTTC.

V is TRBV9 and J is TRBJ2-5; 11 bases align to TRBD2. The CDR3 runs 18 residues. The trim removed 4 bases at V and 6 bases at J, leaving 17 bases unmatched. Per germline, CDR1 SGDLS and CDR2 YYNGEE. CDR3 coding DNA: TGTGCCAGCAGCCCCCGCTCTAGCGGGGGGCTCCAAACACAGACCCAGTACTTC. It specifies CASSPRSSGGLQTQTQYF.

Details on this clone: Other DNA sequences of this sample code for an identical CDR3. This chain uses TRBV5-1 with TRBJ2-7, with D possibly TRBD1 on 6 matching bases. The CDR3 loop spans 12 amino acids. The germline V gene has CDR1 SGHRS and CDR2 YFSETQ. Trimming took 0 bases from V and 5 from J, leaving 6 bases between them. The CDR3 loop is CASSLAGDEQYF. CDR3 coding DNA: TGCGCCAGCAGCTTGGCAGGGGACGAGCAGTACTTC.

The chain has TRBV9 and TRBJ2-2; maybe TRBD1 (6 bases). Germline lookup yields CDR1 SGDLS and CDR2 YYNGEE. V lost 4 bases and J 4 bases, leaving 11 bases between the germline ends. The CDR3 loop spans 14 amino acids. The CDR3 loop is CASSFGQPTGELFF. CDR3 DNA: TGTGCCAGCAGCTTTGGACAGCCCACCGGGGAGCTGTTTTTT.

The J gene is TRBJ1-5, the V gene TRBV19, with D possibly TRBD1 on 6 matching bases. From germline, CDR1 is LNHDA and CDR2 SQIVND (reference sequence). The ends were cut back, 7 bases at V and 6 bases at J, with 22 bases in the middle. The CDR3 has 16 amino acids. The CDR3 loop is CASTLPGAEYFQPQHF. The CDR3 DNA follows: TGTGCCAGTACTCTCCCAGGGGCAGAATATTTTCAGCCCCAGCATTTT.

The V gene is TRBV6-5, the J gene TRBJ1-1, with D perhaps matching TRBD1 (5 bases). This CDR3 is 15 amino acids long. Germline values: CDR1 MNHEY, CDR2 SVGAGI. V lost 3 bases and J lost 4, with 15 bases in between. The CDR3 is CASSYNSQGFTEAFF. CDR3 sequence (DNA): TGTGCCAGCAGTTATAACTCTCAGGGTTTCACTGAAGCTTTCTTT.

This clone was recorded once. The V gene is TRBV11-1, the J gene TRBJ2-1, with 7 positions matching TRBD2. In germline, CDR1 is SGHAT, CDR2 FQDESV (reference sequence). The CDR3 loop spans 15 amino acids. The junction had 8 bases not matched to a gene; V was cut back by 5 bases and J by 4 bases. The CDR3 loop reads CASSPRERGYNEQFF. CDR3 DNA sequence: TGTGCCAGCAGCCCGCGGGAGCGGGGATACAATGAGCAGTTCTTC.

DNA for the CDR3: TGTGCCAGCAGCCCAAGGGGGCACACAGATACGCAGTATTTT. It codes for CASSPRGHTDTQYF. The chain combines TRBV2 with TRBJ2-3, with 7 bases lining up with TRBD1. The CDR3 spans 14 residues. Looked up from germline, CDR1 is SNHLY and CDR2 is FYNNEI. V dropped 6 bases and J dropped 2; count of bases not matched to a gene: 5.

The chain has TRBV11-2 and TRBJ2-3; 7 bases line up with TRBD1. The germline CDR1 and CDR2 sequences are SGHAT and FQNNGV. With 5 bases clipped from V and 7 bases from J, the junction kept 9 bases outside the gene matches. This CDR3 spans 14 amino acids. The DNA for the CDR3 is TGTGCCAGCAGCATAGGGCGGACAGGAAATACGCAGTATTTT. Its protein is CASSIGRTGNTQYF.

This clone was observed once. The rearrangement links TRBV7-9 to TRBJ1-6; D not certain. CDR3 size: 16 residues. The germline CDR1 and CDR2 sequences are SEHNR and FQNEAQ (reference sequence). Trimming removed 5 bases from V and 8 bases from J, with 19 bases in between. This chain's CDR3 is CASSLRTGALDSPLHF. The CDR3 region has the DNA TGTGCCAGCAGCCTTCGGACGGGAGCTTTGGATTCACCCCTCCACTTT.

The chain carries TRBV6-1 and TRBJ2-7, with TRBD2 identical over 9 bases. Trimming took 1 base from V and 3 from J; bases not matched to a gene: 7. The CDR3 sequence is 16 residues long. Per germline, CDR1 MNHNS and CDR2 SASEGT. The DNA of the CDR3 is TGTGCCAGCAGTGAAGTCTTGGCGGGGGGGTTCTACGAGCAGTACTTC. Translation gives CASSEVLAGGFYEQYF.

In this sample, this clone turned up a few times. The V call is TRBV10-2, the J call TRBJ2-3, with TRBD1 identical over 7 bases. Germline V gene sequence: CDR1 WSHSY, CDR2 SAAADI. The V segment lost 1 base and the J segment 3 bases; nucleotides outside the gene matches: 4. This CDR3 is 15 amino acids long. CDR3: CASSEWGQRTDTQYF. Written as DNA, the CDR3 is TGCGCCAGCAGTGAGTGGGGACAGCGGACAGATACGCAGTATTTT.

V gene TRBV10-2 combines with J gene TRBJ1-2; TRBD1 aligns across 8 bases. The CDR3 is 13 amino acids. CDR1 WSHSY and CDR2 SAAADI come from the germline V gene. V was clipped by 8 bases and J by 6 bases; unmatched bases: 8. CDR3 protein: CASLGQGIDGYTF. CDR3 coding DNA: TGCGCCAGCCTCGGACAGGGTATAGATGGCTACACCTTC.

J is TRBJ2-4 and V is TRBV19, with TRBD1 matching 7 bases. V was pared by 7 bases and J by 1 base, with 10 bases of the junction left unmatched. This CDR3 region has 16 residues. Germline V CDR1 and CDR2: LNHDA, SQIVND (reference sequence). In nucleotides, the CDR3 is TGTGCCAGTAAAAAGACAGGGTATATCGCCAAAAACATTCAGTACTTC. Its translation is CASKKTGYIAKNIQYF.

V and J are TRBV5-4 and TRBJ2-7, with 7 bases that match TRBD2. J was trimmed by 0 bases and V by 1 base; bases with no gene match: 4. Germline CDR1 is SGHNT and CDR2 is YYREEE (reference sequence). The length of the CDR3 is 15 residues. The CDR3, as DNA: TGTGCCAGCAGCTTGAACAGCGGGGCCTCCTACGAGCAGTACTTC. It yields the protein CASSLNSGASYEQYF.

The CDR3 loop is CASSRTVGGGAIEQFF. CDR3 coding DNA: TGTGCCAGCAGCCGAACCGTGGGCGGGGGGGCGATTGAGCAGTTCTTC. The rearrangement joins TRBV14 to TRBJ2-1; 9 bases align to TRBD2. Germline values: CDR1 SGHDN, CDR2 FVKESK. With V trimmed by 4 bases and J by 9 bases, 13 bases remained unmatched. CDR3 length equals 16 residues.

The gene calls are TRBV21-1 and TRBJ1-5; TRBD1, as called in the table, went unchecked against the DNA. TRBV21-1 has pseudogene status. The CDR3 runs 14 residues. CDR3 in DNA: TGTGCCAGCAGCCCCCGGCCAGGGAATCAGCCCCAGCATTTT. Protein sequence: CASSPRPGNQPQHF.

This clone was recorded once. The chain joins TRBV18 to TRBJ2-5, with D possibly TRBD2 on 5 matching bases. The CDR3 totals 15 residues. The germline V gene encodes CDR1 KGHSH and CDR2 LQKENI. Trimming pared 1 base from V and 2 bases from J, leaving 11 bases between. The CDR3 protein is CASSPRLALQETQYF. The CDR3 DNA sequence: TGTGCCAGCTCACCACGTCTAGCTCTACAAGAGACCCAGTACTTC. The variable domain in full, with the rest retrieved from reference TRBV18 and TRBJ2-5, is NAGVMQNPRHLVRRRGQEARLRCSPMKGHSHVYWYRQLPEEGLKFMVYLQKENIIDESGMPKERFSAEFPKEGPSILRIQQVVRGDSAAYFCASSPRLALQETQYFGPGTRLLVL.

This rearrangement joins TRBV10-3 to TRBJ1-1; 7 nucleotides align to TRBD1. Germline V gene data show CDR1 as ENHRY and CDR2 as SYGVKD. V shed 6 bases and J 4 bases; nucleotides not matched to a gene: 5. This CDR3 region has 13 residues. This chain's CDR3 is CAIRPQGGTEAFF. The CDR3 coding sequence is TGTGCCATCAGACCCCAGGGGGGCACTGAAGCTTTCTTT.